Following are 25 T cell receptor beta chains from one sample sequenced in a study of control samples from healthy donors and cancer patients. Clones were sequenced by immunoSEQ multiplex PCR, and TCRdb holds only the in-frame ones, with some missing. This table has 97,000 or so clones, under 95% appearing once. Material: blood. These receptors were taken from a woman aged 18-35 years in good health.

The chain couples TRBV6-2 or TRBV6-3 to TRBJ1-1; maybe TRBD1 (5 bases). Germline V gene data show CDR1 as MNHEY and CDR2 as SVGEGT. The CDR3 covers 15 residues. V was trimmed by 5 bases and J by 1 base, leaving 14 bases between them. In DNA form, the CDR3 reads TGTGCCAGCAGTCACCGGCGGGGGAGGAACACTGAAGCTTTCTTT. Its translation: CASSHRRGRNTEAFF.

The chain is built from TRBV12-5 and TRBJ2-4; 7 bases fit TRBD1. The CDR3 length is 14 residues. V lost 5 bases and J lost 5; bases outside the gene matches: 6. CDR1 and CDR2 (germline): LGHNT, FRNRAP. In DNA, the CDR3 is TGTGCTAGTGGTCTGGGGACAGTTGAAAACATTCAGTACTTC. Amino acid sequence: CASGLGTVENIQYF.

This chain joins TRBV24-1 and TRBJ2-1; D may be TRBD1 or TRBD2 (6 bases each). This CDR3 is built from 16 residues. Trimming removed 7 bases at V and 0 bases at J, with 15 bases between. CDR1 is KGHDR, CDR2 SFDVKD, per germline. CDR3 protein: CATRGGRASSYNEQFF. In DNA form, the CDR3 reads TGTGCCACCAGGGGGGGCAGGGCGAGCTCCTACAATGAGCAGTTCTTC.

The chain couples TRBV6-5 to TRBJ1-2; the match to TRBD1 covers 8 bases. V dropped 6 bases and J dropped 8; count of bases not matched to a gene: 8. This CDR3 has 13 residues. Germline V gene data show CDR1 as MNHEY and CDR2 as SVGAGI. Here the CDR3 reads CASSPDRGNGYTF. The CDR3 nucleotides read TGTGCCAGCAGCCCCGACAGGGGAAACGGCTACACCTTC.

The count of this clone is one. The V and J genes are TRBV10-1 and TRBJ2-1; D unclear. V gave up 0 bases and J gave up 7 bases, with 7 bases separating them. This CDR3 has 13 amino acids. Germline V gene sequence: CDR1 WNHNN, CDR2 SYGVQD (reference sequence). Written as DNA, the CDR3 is TGCGCCAGCAGTGAGTCAACCATGAATGAGCAGTTCTTC. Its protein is CASSESTMNEQFF.

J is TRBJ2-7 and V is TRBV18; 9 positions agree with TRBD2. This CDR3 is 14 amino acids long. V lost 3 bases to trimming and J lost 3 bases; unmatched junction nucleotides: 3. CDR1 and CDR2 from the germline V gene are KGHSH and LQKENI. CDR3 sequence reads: CASSPASGNYEQYF. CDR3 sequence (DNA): TGTGCCAGCTCACCGGCTAGCGGGAACTACGAGCAGTACTTC.

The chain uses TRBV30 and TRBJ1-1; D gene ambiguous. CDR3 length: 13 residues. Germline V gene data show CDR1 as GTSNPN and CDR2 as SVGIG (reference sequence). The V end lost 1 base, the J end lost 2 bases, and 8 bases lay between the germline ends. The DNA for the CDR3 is TGTGCCTGGAGTGGACGGGAAAACACTGAAGCTTTCTTT. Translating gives CAWSGRENTEAFF.

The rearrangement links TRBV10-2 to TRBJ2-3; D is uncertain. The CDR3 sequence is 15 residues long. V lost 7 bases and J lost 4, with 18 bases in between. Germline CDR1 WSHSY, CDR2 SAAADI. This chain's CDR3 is CASNDLNGWADTQYF. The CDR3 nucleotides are TGCGCCAGCAACGACCTCAACGGGTGGGCAGATACGCAGTATTTT.

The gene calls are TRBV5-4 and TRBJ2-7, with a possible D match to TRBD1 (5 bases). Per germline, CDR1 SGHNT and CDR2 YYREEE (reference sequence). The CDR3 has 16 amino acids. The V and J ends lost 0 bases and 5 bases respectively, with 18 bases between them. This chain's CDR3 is CASSLGGAPAGHEQYF. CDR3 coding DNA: TGTGCCAGCAGCTTGGGTGGGGCCCCGGCTGGACACGAGCAGTACTTC.

The CDR3 loop is CASRREDTEGYEQYF. In nucleotides, the CDR3 is TGTGCCAGCAGGAGGGAAGACACGGAGGGCTACGAGCAGTACTTC. V gene TRBV6-5 combines with J gene TRBJ2-7; a possible D gene is TRBD2 (6 bases). V lost 6 bases, J lost 3 bases, and 18 bases lay in between. The CDR3 runs to 15 residues. CDR1 and CDR2 from the germline V gene are MNHEY and SVGAGI.

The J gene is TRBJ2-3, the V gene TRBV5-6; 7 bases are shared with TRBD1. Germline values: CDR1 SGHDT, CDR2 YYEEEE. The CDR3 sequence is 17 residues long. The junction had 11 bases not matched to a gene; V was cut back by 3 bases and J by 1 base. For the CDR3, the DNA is TGTGCCAGCAGCTCCCCGCGAGAGGGGGCCGGCACAGATACGCAGTATTTT. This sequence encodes CASSSPREGAGTDTQYF.

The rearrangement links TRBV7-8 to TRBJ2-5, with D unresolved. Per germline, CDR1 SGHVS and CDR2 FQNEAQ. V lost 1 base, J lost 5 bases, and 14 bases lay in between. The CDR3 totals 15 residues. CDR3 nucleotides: TGTGCCAGCAGCTTAGTCGGGTTCGTTGGGGAGACCCAGTACTTC. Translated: CASSLVGFVGETQYF.

The DNA of the CDR3 is TGTGCCAGCAGTTTAGGGACAGGGAGCGAGCAGTACTTC. Protein: CASSLGTGSEQYF. V gene TRBV28 combines with J gene TRBJ2-7; 9 positions match TRBD1. With V trimmed by 2 bases and J by 6 bases, 2 bases remained unmatched. Germline loops: CDR1 MDHEN, CDR2 SYDVKM. The CDR3 length is 13 residues.

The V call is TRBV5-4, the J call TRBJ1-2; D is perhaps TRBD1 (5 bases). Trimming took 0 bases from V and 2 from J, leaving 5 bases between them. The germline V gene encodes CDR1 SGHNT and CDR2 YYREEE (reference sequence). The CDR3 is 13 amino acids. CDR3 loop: CASSLEGNYGYTF. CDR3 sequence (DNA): TGTGCCAGCAGCTTGGAGGGGAACTATGGCTACACCTTC.

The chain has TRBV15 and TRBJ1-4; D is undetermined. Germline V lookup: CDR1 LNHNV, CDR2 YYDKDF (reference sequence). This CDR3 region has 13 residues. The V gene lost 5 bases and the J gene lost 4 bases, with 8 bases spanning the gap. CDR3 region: CATSARGNEKLFF. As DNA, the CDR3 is TGTGCCACCAGCGCACGGGGTAATGAAAAACTGTTTTTT.

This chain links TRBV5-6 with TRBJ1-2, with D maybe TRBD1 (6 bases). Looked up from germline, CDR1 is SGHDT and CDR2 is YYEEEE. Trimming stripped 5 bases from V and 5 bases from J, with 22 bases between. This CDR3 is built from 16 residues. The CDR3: CASRKAGEGLLYGYTF. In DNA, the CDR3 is TGTGCCAGCAGAAAAGCAGGGGAGGGATTGTTGTATGGCTACACCTTC.

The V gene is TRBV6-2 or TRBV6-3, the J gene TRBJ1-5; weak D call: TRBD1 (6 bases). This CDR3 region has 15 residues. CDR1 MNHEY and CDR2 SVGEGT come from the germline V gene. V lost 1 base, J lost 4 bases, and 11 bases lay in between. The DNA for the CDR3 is TGTGCCAGCAGTTACTTTCAGGGGATTAATCAGCCCCAGCATTTT. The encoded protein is CASSYFQGINQPQHF.

CDR3 in DNA: TGTGCAAGTCGCTTACCCCCAGCTAGCGGGGGCACAGATACGCAGTATTTT. It encodes CASRLPPASGGTDTQYF. V gene TRBV12-2 combines with J gene TRBJ2-3; the D segment call TRBD2 is taken from the table without a DNA check. TRBV12-2 constitutes a pseudogene. This CDR3 is 17 amino acids long.

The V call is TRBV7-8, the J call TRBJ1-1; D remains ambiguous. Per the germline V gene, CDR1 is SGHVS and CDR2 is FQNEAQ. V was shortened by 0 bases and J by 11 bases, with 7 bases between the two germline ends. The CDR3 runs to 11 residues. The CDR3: CASSLARFAFF. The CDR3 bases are TGTGCCAGCAGCTTAGCCCGTTTTGCTTTCTTT.

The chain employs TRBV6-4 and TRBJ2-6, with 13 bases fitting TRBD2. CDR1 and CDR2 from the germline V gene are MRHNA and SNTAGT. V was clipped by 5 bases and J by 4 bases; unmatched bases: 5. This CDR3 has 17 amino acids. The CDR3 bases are TGTGCCAGCAGTTCCGGGACTAGCGGGACCGGGGCCAACGTCCTGACTTTC. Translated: CASSSGTSGTGANVLTF.

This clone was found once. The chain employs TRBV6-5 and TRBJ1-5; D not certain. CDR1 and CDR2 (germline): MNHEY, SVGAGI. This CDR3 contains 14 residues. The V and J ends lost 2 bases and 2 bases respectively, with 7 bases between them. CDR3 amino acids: CASSYGFGNQPQHF. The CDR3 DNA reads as TGTGCCAGCAGTTACGGGTTCGGCAATCAGCCCCAGCATTTT.

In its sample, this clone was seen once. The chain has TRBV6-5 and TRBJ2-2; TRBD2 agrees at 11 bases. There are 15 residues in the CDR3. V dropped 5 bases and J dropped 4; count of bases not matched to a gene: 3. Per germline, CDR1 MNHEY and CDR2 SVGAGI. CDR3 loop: CASSKLAGVTGELFF. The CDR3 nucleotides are TGTGCCAGCAGTAAACTAGCGGGAGTCACCGGGGAGCTGTTTTTT.

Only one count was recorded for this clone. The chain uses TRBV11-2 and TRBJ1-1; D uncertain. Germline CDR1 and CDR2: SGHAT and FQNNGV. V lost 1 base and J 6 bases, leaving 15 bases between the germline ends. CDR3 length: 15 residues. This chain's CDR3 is CASSLGSGKRSEAFF. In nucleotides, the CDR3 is TGTGCCAGCAGCTTAGGATCGGGGAAAAGATCTGAAGCTTTCTTT.

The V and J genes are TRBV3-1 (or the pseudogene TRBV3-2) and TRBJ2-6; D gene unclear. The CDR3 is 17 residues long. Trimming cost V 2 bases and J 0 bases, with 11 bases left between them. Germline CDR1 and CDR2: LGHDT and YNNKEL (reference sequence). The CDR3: CASSQRTVASGANVLTF. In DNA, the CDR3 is TGTGCCAGCAGCCAAAGAACAGTGGCCTCTGGGGCCAACGTCCTGACTTTC.

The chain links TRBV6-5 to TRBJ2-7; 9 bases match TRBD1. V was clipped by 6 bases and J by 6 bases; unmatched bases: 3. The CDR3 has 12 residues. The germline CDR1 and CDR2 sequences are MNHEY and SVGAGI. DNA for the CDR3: TGTGCCAGCAGCACGACAGGGGGCGAGCAGTACTTC. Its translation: CASSTTGGEQYF.